Listed below are T cell receptor beta chains from one sample, sequenced in a study of cytomegalovirus exposure and HLA in healthy donors. Only in-frame clones appear in the TCRdb table, and some are missing; sequencing was by immunoSEQ multiplex PCR. The repertoire holds over 110,000 clones, with approximately 84% as singletons. Sequenced material: PBMCs. These receptors were taken from a woman aged 60-75 years in good health and CMV-seropositive. Each CDR3 is given with its conserved first and last residue. Fields, in order: D gene, V gene, J gene, clone size, CDR3 DNA, CDR3 protein. D genes are given only for firm matches. Expanded clones get a size class; other rows say once, few or many, or leave the size out.

D: NA
V: TRBV6-5
J: TRBJ1-5
size: NA
DNA: TGTGCCAGCAGTTACGGTCGGTCTCAGCCCCAGCATTTT
CDR3: CASSYGRSQPQHF

D: NA
V: TRBV28
J: TRBJ1-3
size: NA
DNA: TGTGCCAGCAGTCTATGGGCAGGGGACGATGGAAACACCATATATTTT
CDR3: CASSLWAGDDGNTIYF

D: TRBD1
V: TRBV28
J: TRBJ2-7
size: NA
DNA: TGTGCCAGCAACGGACAGGGGGACTCCTACGAGCAGTACTTC
CDR3: CASNGQGDSYEQYF

D: NA
V: TRBV5-6
J: TRBJ2-3
size: NA
DNA: TGTGCCAGCAGCTTGAACCAACAGGGTAGTGATACGCAGTATTTT
CDR3: CASSLNQQGSDTQYF

D: NA
V: TRBV10-3
J: TRBJ1-2
size: NA
DNA: TGTGCCATCAGTGAAGGAGGAGGCGGTCATGGCTACACCTTC
CDR3: CAISEGGGGHGYTF

D: TRBD1
V: TRBV27
J: TRBJ2-5
size: NA
DNA: TGTGCCACCTCCGGACAGGGTGGGGAGACCCAGTACTTC
CDR3: CATSGQGGETQYF

D: NA
V: TRBV10-3
J: TRBJ2-2
size: once
DNA: TGTGCCATCAGTGAGGGACAGAGGAACACCGGGGAGCTGTTTTTT
CDR3: CAISEGQRNTGELFF

D: TRBD2
V: TRBV7-7
J: TRBJ2-1
size: NA
DNA: TGTGCTAGCAGTCTCTCTAGCGGAGAATACAATGAGCAGTTCTTC
CDR3: CASSLSSGEYNEQFF

D: NA
V: TRBV4-2
J: TRBJ2-5
size: NA
DNA: TGTGCCAGCAGCCCCGCCCCGACTGCTCGGTCTCAAGAGACCCAGTACTTC
CDR3: CASSPAPTARSQETQYF

D: TRBD2
V: TRBV5-1
J: TRBJ2-5
size: NA
DNA: TGCGCCAGCAGCTTGGGGGCGGGAGGAGAGACCCAGTACTTC
CDR3: CASSLGAGGETQYF

D: TRBD2
V: TRBV4-1
J: TRBJ2-1
size: NA
DNA: TGCGCCAGCAGCCAAGACCTAGCGGGAGGGCTCAATGAGCAGTTCTTC
CDR3: CASSQDLAGGLNEQFF

D: TRBD2
V: TRBV7-9
J: TRBJ2-6
size: few
DNA: TGTGCCAGCAGCCTGCCGCGGGGGGCCGGGGCCAACGTCCTGACTTTC
CDR3: CASSLPRGAGANVLTF

D: TRBD1
V: TRBV9
J: TRBJ2-2
size: NA
DNA: TGTGCCAGCAGCGTAGAAGGGACAGGGGGGTTGACCGGGGAGCTGTTTTTT
CDR3: CASSVEGTGGLTGELFF

D: NA
V: TRBV11-2
J: TRBJ2-1
size: NA
DNA: TGTGCCAGCAGCCCGGGTTCAGGGGGGCTATTGATCAGAAATGAGCAGTTCTTC
CDR3: CASSPGSGGLLIRNEQFF

D: NA
V: TRBV7-7
J: TRBJ2-2
size: NA
DNA: TGTGCTAGCAGCTTCTCGGACACCGGGGAGCTGTTTTTT
CDR3: CASSFSDTGELFF